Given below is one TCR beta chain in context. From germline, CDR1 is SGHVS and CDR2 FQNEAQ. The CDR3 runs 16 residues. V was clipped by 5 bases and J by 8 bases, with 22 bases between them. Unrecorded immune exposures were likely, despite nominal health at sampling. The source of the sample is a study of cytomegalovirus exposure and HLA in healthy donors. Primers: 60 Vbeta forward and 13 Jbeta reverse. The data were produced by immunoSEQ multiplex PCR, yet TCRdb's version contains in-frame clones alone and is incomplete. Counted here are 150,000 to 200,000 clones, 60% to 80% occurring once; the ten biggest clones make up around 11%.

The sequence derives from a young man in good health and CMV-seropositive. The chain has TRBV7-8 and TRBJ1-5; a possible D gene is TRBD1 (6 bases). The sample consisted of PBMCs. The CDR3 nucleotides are TGTGCCAGCAGCCTTGAAACGGGCGGCAGGGGAAAGCCCCAGCATTTT. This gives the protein CASSLETGGRGKPQHF.